This entry features one T cell receptor beta chain sequence. The CDR3 totals 15 residues. From germline, CDR1 is SEHNR and CDR2 FQNEAQ (reference sequence). V lost 4 bases to trimming and J lost 6 bases; unmatched junction nucleotides: 3. These data originate in a study of cytomegalovirus exposure and HLA in healthy donors. The data were produced by immunoSEQ multiplex PCR, yet TCRdb's version contains in-frame clones alone and is incomplete. The table records around 110,000 clones, 88% of them present only once. The rearrangement uses TRBV7-9 and TRBJ1-6; 10 bases are shared with TRBD1. The sequencing input was PBMCs. This TCR was recovered from a woman aged 18-29 years in good health and CMV-seropositive. Written as DNA, the CDR3 is TGTGCCAGCAGCTCCGGACAGGGGGGTAATTCACCCCTCCACTTT. It encodes CASSSGQGGNSPLHF.